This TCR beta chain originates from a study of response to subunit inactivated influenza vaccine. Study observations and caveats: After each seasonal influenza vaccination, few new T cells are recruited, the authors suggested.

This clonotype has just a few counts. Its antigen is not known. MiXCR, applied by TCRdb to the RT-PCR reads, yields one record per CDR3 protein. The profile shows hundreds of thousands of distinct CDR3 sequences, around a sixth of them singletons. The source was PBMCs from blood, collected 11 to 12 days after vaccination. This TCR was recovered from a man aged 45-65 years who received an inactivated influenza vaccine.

CDR3 coding DNA: TGTGCCAGCATCCCTTTCCCCGGGGGCCCTGACACAGATACGCAGTATTTT. Protein product: CASIPFPGGPDTDTQYF. The chain has TRBV27 and TRBJ2-3, with D perhaps being TRBD1 or TRBD2 (6 bases each). V lost 7 bases and J lost 2, with 22 bases in between. Looked up from germline, CDR1 is MNHEY and CDR2 is SMNVEV (reference sequence). This CDR3 region has 17 residues.